Each of the 32 T cell receptor beta chains below was sequenced from the same sample in a study of graft-versus-host responses after intestinal transplantation. Their antigens are not known. Method: immunoSEQ multiplex PCR; TCRdb's copy keeps in-frame clones and lacks some. This table holds more than 85,000 clones, under 95% found once. This specimen was unstimulated CD8+ T cells sorted from spleen or lymph node cells, taken before transplant. The receptor source for this set is a human donor who was the organ donor for an intestinal transplant.

The chain combines TRBV21-1 with TRBJ1-2; the tabulated D call, TRBD1, remains unverified against the DNA. TRBV21-1 is deemed a pseudogene. The CDR3 has 14 residues. CDR3 DNA sequence: TGTGCCAGCAGCAAACAGGGGCGCAACTATGGCTACACCTTC. Amino acid sequence: CASSKQGRNYGYTF.

V gene TRBV7-9 combines with J gene TRBJ1-2; 8 nucleotides match TRBD1. Unmatched junction bases numbered 10, after V lost 5 bases and J lost 5 bases. The CDR3 extends over 15 amino acids. Germline V CDR1 and CDR2: SEHNR, FQNEAQ (reference sequence). The CDR3 region is CASSPWGQATYGYTF. The CDR3 DNA follows: TGTGCCAGCAGCCCCTGGGGACAGGCGACTTATGGCTACACCTTC.

The chain carries TRBV7-9 and TRBJ1-5; D uncertain. Germline CDR1 SEHNR, CDR2 FQNEAQ (reference sequence). The V end was cut by 7 bases, the J end by 4 bases, with 14 bases between. CDR3 length: 14 amino acids. CDR3 sequence (DNA): TGTGCCAGCAAAGCGGGCCCCTCAAATCAGCCCCAGCATTTT. This sequence encodes CASKAGPSNQPQHF.

This sequence joins TRBV7-3 and TRBJ2-1, with D maybe TRBD2 (7 bases). Trimming pared 6 bases from V and 1 base from J, leaving 16 bases between. The CDR3 contains 16 residues. The germline gives CDR1 SGHTA, CDR2 FQGTGA. The CDR3 bases are TGTGCCAGCAGTCCCTTCGGGGGGCTTTCCTACAATGAGCAGTTCTTC. This sequence encodes CASSPFGGLSYNEQFF.

This clone was counted a single time. The chain uses TRBV7-9 and TRBJ1-2; 7 bases agree with TRBD1. The CDR3 runs to 16 residues. CDR1 is SEHNR, CDR2 FQNEAQ, per germline (reference sequence). Losses at the gene ends were 5 bases for V and 2 bases for J; bases not matched to a gene: 11. CDR3 in DNA: TGTGCCAGCAGCCAAGGGACAGACAGACCAAACTATGGCTACACCTTC. Amino acids: CASSQGTDRPNYGYTF.

This sequence joins TRBV11-3 and TRBJ1-1, with D unresolved. Trimming stripped 1 base from V and 2 bases from J, with 17 bases between. Per germline, CDR1 SGHNT and CDR2 YENEEA. CDR3 size: 17 residues. CDR3 sequence: CASSLARTVVYNTEAFF. In DNA form, the CDR3 reads TGTGCCAGCAGCTTAGCCCGTACTGTCGTTTACAACACTGAAGCTTTCTTT.

The chain carries TRBV7-9 and TRBJ1-2, with TRBD1 matching over 8 bases. The germline V gene has CDR1 SEHNR and CDR2 FQNEAQ (reference sequence). Trimming at V came to 3 bases and at J to 8 bases, leaving 8 bases not matched to a gene. The CDR3 is 14 amino acids. The CDR3 sequence is CASSFPGGLEGYTF. The CDR3 DNA is TGTGCCAGCAGCTTCCCAGGGGGCCTGGAGGGCTACACCTTC.

The chain carries TRBV5-1 and TRBJ1-1; no firm D call. CDR1 and CDR2 (germline): SGHRS, YFSETQ. The CDR3 runs to 14 residues. With 4 bases removed from V and 0 bases from J, the gap between germline ends came to 10 bases. CDR3 DNA sequence: TGCGCCAGCAGCGCGAGCGGTCTGAACACTGAAGCTTTCTTT. As protein: CASSASGLNTEAFF.

The CDR3 is CASQSIESRETQYF. The CDR3 bases are TGTGCCAGCCAAAGTATAGAAAGCCGAGAGACCCAGTACTTC. The chain couples TRBV5-6 to TRBJ2-5, with D uncertain. The CDR3 has 14 amino acids. Germline lookup yields CDR1 SGHDT and CDR2 YYEEEE. Trimming left V 7 bases short and J 4 bases short, with 17 bases between.

The V and J genes are TRBV6-1 and TRBJ2-5, with D unclear. The last part of the DNA fits TRBJ2-7 better; the J call may be wrong. The germline gives CDR1 MNHNS, CDR2 SASEGT. The CDR3 has 10 amino acids. DNA for the CDR3: TGTGCCAGCAGGAACTACGAGCAGTACTTC. As protein: CASRNYEQYF.

The chain recombines TRBV10-2 with TRBJ2-3; 12 bases align to TRBD2. This CDR3 has 15 residues. The ends lost 10 bases at V and 5 bases at J; junction bases unmatched: 10. The germline V gene has CDR1 WSHSY and CDR2 SAAADI. This CDR3 is CAISRLAGEEDTQYF. The DNA for the CDR3 is TGCGCCATTTCACGACTAGCGGGAGAGGAAGATACGCAGTATTTT.

The chain carries TRBV6-5 and TRBJ1-6, with D uncertain. The CDR3 is 14 amino acids. V lost 6 bases and J lost 7, with 13 bases in between. Germline CDR1 MNHEY, CDR2 SVGAGI. CDR3 protein: CASRDFGENSPLHF. CDR3 DNA: TGTGCCAGCAGGGACTTCGGGGAGAATTCACCCCTCCACTTT.

The chain employs TRBV5-5 and TRBJ2-1; D not resolved. V lost 1 base and J lost 4, with 9 bases in between. Germline V lookup: CDR1 SGHKS, CDR2 YYEKEE (reference sequence). The CDR3 runs 14 residues. The CDR3 here is CASSLWSEYNEQFF. CDR3 sequence (DNA): TGTGCCAGCAGCTTGTGGTCAGAATACAATGAGCAGTTCTTC.

The CDR3 coding sequence is TGTGCCAGCAGTTACGACAGCCAGAACACTGAAGCTTTCTTT. It specifies CASSYDSQNTEAFF. This chain joins TRBV6-5 and TRBJ1-1; D possibly corresponds to TRBD1 (5 bases). The CDR3 contains 14 residues. V gave up 2 bases and J gave up 1 base, with 8 bases separating them. Germline V gene lookup returns CDR1 MNHEY and CDR2 SVGAGI.

V gene TRBV13 combines with J gene TRBJ2-3; D gene uncertain. CDR1 and CDR2 from the germline V gene are PRHDT and FYEKMQ (reference sequence). The CDR3 contains 12 residues. Trimming took off 4 bases at V and 4 bases at J, with 6 bases between the two ends. The CDR3 is CASSSVPDTQYF. CDR3 sequence (DNA): TGTGCCAGCAGCTCCGTTCCAGATACGCAGTATTTT.

Worth noting for this clone: One end of the junction varies from germline; a read error may be responsible. V usage is TRBV28 and J usage is TRBJ2-7; TRBD2 matches at 9 bases. The CDR3 runs 14 residues. The germline V gene has CDR1 MDHEN and CDR2 SYDVKM. CDR3 protein: CASSPGLASYGQYF. CDR3 sequence (DNA): TGTGCCAGCAGTCCGGGACTAGCATCCTACGGGCAGTACTTC. Variable domain in full (rest from reference TRBV28 and TRBJ2-7): DVKVTQSSRYLVKRTGEKVFLECVQDMDHENMFWYRQDPGLGLRLIYFSYDVKMKEKGDIPEGYSVSREKKERFSLILESASTNQTSMYLCASSPGLASYGQYFGPGTRLTVT.

V and J are TRBV7-9 and TRBJ2-1; 7 bases are a match to TRBD2. The V and J ends lost 5 bases and 12 bases, in that order; junction bases with no gene match: 4. The germline CDR1 and CDR2 sequences are SEHNR and FQNEAQ (reference sequence). The CDR3 has 11 amino acids. CDR3 sequence reads: CASSRGVPQFF. CDR3 DNA: TGTGCCAGCAGCCGGGGGGTGCCGCAGTTCTTC. The full variable domain, rest sourced from reference TRBV7-9 and TRBJ2-1, is DTGVSQNPRHKITKRGQNVTFRCDPISEHNRLYWYRQTLGQGPEFLTYFQNEAQLEKSRLLSDRFSAERPKGSFSTLEIQRTEQGDSAMYLCASSRGVPQFFGPGTRLTVL.

V gene TRBV19 combines with J gene TRBJ1-4; the D gene is possibly TRBD1 (5 bases). Looked up from germline, CDR1 is LNHDA and CDR2 is SQIVND (reference sequence). V lost 7 bases and J 4 bases, leaving 10 bases between the germline ends. The CDR3 spans 13 residues. The DNA of the CDR3 is TGTGCCAGTAAAGACAGTTTTAATGAAAAACTGTTTTTT. It translates to CASKDSFNEKLFF.

CDR3 residues: CASGLTLNRGLSSGANVLTF. The CDR3 coding sequence is TGTGCTAGTGGTTTGACCCTAAACAGGGGCCTGAGCTCTGGGGCCAACGTCCTGACTTTC. The V gene is TRBV12-5, the J gene TRBJ2-6; 7 positions agree with TRBD1. V lost 2 bases and J lost 0; bases outside the gene matches: 13. There are 20 residues in the CDR3. Germline loops: CDR1 LGHNT, CDR2 FRNRAP.

V gene TRBV6-1 combines with J gene TRBJ1-2; no firm D call. The CDR3 is 15 residues long. The V end was cut by 2 bases, the J end by 7 bases, with 17 bases between. The germline V gene has CDR1 MNHNS and CDR2 SASEGT. As DNA, the CDR3 is TGTGCCAGCAGTGAATGGGAGACTGAAGGCCCTGGCTACACCTTC. The encoded protein is CASSEWETEGPGYTF.

V is TRBV5-1 and J is TRBJ2-1, with 12 bases that match TRBD2. V dropped 5 bases and J dropped 9; count of bases not matched to a gene: 21. CDR3 size: 19 residues. The V gene's germline CDR1 is SGHRS and CDR2 YFSETQ. CDR3 residues: CASRSRGLAGLGYQGEQFF. DNA for the CDR3: TGCGCCAGCAGATCGAGAGGACTAGCGGGATTAGGTTATCAGGGTGAGCAGTTCTTC.

This clone was seen just once. Other DNA sequences in this specimen translate into the identical CDR3. V usage is TRBV19 and J usage is TRBJ1-2, with D unresolved. Germline lookup yields CDR1 LNHDA and CDR2 SQIVND (reference sequence). The CDR3 length is 14 residues. The V gene lost 9 bases and the J gene lost 4 bases, with 18 bases spanning the gap. CDR3 nucleotides: TGTGCCAGCGCGACCGAACCCTCGGGCTATGGCTACACCTTC. Encoded protein: CASATEPSGYGYTF. Full variable domain (rest looked up from reference TRBV19 and TRBJ1-2): DGGITQSPKYLFRKEGQNVTLSCEQNLNHDAMYWYRQDPGQGLRLIYYSQIVNDFQKGDIAEGYSVSREKKESFPLTVTSAQKNPTAFYLCASATEPSGYGYTFGSGTRLTVV.

The chain couples TRBV9 to TRBJ2-1, with TRBD2 as a possible D gene (6 bases). Trimming took 4 bases from V and 1 from J, leaving 12 bases between them. CDR3 length: 15 residues. Germline V gene data show CDR1 as SGDLS and CDR2 as YYNGEE. CDR3 bases: TGTGCCAGCAGCCACGGAGGGCCTTCCTACAATGAGCAGTTCTTC. Translating gives CASSHGGPSYNEQFF.

This chain connects TRBV4-2 to TRBJ2-7; TRBD1 might be the D (5 bases). Trimming shortened V by 8 bases and J by 2 bases, and 13 bases separated the two germline ends. Germline-derived CDR1 and CDR2 are LGHNA and YNFKEQ. The CDR3 consists of 13 residues. The CDR3 DNA follows: TGTGCCAGCTCTCTCCTAGGGGCCTACGAGCAGTACTTC. This sequence encodes CASSLLGAYEQYF.

The rearrangement joins TRBV7-8 to TRBJ2-2; maybe TRBD2 (7 bases). The CDR3 contains 16 residues. V was trimmed by 1 base and J by 4 bases, leaving 13 bases between them. CDR1 is SGHVS and CDR2 is FQNEAQ in the germline V gene. The CDR3 is CASSLVSGGSTGELFF. The CDR3 DNA is TGTGCCAGCAGCTTAGTTTCGGGGGGCAGCACCGGGGAGCTGTTTTTT. The variable domain in full, completed from reference TRBV7-8 and TRBJ2-2, reads GAGVSQSPRYKVAKRGQDVALRCDPISGHVSLFWYQQALGQGPEFLTYFQNEAQLDKSGLPSDRFFAERPEGSVSTLKIQRTQQEDSAVYLCASSLVSGGSTGELFFGEGSRLTVL.

The chain couples TRBV28 to TRBJ2-1; 7 bases agree with TRBD1. CDR3 length: 14 amino acids. J gave up 8 bases and V 6 bases, and 10 bases lay outside the gene matches. Germline CDR1 and CDR2: MDHEN and SYDVKM. CDR3 residues: CASRSTGSRDEQFF. The CDR3 region has the DNA TGTGCCAGCAGATCGACAGGGAGCAGAGATGAGCAGTTCTTC.

V usage is TRBV7-2 and J usage is TRBJ1-1; D gene ambiguous. CDR1 and CDR2 from the germline V gene are SGHTA and FQGNSA. There are 16 residues in the CDR3. V was shortened by 1 base and J by 0 bases, with 12 bases between the two germline ends. CDR3 bases: TGTGCCAGCAGCTTAGAGGAGGAGACAATGAACACTGAAGCTTTCTTT. Amino acids: CASSLEEETMNTEAFF.

This chain connects TRBV2 to TRBJ1-1; D perhaps matches TRBD1 (5 bases). Germline V gives CDR1 SNHLY, CDR2 FYNNEI. V was clipped by 7 bases and J by 9 bases, with 12 bases between them. This CDR3 has 11 amino acids. The DNA of the CDR3 is TGTGCCAGCACGGGGGGTGCAAAAGCTTTCTTT. Amino acids: CASTGGAKAFF.

The rearrangement joins TRBV27 to TRBJ1-5; D ambiguous. CDR3 length: 13 residues. Trimming took off 5 bases at V and 3 bases at J, with 8 bases between the two ends. Germline-derived CDR1 and CDR2 are MNHEY and SMNVEV (reference sequence). The CDR3 DNA is TGTGCCAGCAGTCCCTATCCCAATCAGCCCCAGCATTTT. Its protein product is CASSPYPNQPQHF.

J is TRBJ1-4 and V is TRBV6-5; D possibly corresponds to TRBD1 (5 bases). Germline-derived CDR1 and CDR2 are MNHEY and SVGAGI. Trimming took off 5 bases at V and 15 bases at J, with 19 bases between the two ends. This CDR3 is 13 amino acids long. CDR3 sequence: CASSPGRGESMFF. The CDR3 DNA sequence: TGTGCCAGCAGTCCGGGGAGGGGTGAATCGATGTTTTTT.

This sequence joins TRBV12-5 and TRBJ2-3; TRBD2 matches at 11 bases. The CDR3 is 17 residues long. Germline CDR1 LGHNT, CDR2 FRNRAP. V gave up 3 bases and J gave up 6 bases; unmatched junction bases: 11. The CDR3 reads CASGFTLPGLADDTQYF. The CDR3 region has the DNA TGTGCTAGTGGTTTCACCCTCCCGGGACTAGCGGACGATACGCAGTATTTT.

This chain's CDR3 is CASSLRLAGTRETQYF. CDR3 sequence (DNA): TGTGCCAGCAGCTTACGGCTAGCGGGGACCCGAGAGACCCAGTACTTC. The genes are TRBV13 and TRBJ2-5; 9 bases map to TRBD2. The germline V gene encodes CDR1 PRHDT and CDR2 FYEKMQ (reference sequence). This CDR3 comprises 16 residues. The V and J ends lost 2 bases and 4 bases, in that order; junction bases with no gene match: 8. The full variable domain, its missing parts supplied by reference TRBV13 and TRBJ2-5, is AAGVIQSPRHLIKEKRETATLKCYPIPRHDTVYWYQQGPGQDPQFLISFYEKMQSDKGSIPDRFSAQQFSDYHSELNMSSLELGDSALYFCASSLRLAGTRETQYFGPGTRLLVL.